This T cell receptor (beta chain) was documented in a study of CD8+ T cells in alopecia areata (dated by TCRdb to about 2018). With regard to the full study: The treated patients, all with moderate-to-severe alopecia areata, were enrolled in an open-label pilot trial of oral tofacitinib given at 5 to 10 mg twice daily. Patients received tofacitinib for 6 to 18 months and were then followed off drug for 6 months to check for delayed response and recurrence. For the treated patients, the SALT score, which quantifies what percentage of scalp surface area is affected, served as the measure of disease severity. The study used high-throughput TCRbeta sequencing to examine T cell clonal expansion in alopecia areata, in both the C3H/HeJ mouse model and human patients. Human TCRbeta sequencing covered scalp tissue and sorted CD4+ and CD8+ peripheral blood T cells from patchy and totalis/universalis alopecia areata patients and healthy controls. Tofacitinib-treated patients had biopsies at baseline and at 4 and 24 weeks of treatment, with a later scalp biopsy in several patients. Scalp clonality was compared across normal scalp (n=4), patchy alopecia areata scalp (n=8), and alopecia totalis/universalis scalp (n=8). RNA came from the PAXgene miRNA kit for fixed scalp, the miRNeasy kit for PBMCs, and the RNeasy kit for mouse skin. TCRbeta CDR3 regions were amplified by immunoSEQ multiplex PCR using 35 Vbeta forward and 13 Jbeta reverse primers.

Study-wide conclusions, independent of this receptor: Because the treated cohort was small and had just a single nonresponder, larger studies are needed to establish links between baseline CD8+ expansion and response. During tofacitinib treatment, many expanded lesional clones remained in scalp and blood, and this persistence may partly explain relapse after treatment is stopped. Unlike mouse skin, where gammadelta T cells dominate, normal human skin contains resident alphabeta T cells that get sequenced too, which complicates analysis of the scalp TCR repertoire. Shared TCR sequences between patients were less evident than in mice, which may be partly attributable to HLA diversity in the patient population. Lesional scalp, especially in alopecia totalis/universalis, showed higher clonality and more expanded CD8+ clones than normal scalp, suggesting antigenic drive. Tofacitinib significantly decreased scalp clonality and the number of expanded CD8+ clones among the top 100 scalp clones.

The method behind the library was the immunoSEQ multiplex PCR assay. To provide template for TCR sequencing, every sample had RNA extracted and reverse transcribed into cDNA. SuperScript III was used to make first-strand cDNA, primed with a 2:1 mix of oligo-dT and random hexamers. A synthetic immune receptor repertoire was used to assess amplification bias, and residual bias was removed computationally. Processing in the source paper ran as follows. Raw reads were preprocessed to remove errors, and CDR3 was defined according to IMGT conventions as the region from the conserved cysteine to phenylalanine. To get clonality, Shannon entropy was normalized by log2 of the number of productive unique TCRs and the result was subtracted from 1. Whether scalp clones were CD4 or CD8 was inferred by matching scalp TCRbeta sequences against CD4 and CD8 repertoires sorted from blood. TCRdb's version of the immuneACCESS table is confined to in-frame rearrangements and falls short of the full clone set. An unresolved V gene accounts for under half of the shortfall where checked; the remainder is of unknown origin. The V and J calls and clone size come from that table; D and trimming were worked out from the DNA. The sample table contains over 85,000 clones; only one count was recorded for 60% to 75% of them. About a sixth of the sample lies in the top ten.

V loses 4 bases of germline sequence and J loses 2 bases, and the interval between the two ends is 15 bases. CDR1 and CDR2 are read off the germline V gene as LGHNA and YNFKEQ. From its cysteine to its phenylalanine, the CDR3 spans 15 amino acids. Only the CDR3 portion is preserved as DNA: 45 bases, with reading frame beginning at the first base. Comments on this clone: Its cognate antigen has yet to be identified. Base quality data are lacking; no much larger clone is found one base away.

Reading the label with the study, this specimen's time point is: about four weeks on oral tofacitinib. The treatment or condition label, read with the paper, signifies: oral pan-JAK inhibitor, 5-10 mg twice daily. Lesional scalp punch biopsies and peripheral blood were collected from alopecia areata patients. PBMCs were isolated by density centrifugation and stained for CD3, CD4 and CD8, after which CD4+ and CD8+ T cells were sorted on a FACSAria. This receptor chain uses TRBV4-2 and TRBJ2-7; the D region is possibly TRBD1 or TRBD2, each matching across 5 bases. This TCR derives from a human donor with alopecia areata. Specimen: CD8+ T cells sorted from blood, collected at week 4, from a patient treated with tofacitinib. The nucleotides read TGTGCCAGCAGCCCCGGGGCCTTATCTGCCTACGAGCAGTACTTC. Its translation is CASSPGALSAYEQYF.